This TCR beta chain is from a study of blood T cell repertoires in COVID-19 (dated by TCRdb to between 2020 and 2021). For context, the study as a whole: The collaborator samples originated in the United States, Italy and Spain and spanned the acute and convalescent phases of COVID-19. The material from the prospective study consisted of cDNA or gDNA derived from T cells, B-cell-depleted T cells, or PBMCs. Subjects who had been exposed to COVID-19, were actively infected with it, or had recovered from it provided the deeply sampled blood TCRbeta repertoires that made up the dataset. A freely available public database, intended as a resource for researchers studying the immune response to SARS-CoV-2, is where the repertoires were released. The samples were drawn from two sources: the first 160 participants of the ongoing ImmuneRACE study, and 1,254 subjects contributed by 6 global collaborators. The sample metadata nearly always contained a de-identified subject ID, COVID-19 status, age in years and sex. Where available, HLA class I and class II types were taken from metadata supplied by the sample provider and were not determined by assay-based typing. General study outcomes and caveats: The amount of clinical and demographic metadata varied by source and participant and was provided uncurated.

The immunoSEQ Assay, a bias-controlled multiplex PCR, was used to amplify TCRbeta CDR3 regions from genomic DNA. Processing in the source paper ran as follows. The number of nucleated cells in each sample was estimated from the amplification of reference gene primers within the assay. To quantify the absolute abundance of each unique TCRbeta CDR3 rearrangement, sequence reads were collapsed and filtered. For each sample, productive Simpson clonality was calculated as the square root of Simpson's diversity index over productive rearrangements. As stored in TCRdb, this immuneACCESS dataset retains in-frame rearrangements with V and J assigned. A fraction of the clones does not appear; measured against another copy, unresolved V genes explain less than half of the discrepancy, and the remainder lacks a known reason. V, J and clone size are taken as reported in that table, and D and trimming were inferred from the DNA itself. For this sample the table gives some 41,000 clones, of which around 90% were detected only once. About 15% of the sample is held by the ten biggest clonotypes.

Each collaborating institution followed its own protocols to collect whole blood in K2EDTA tubes. For TCRbeta analysis, collaborators shipped samples as frozen whole blood, isolated PBMCs, or DNA extracted from either of those sample types. In regard to this clone: Its cognate antigen has yet to be identified. No per-base quality is available; no much larger clone lies one base away.

CDR1 and CDR2 are drawn from the germline V gene (reference sequence): LGHDT, YNNKEL. V loses 4 bases at its end and J loses 6 bases; junction bases beyond the gene matches: 9. Including the terminal cysteine and phenylalanine, the CDR3 comprises 15 residues. The DNA shown is the 45-base CDR3, in frame from base 1. The sequence was collected from a woman in her twenties or thirties in a cohort sampled during active COVID-19. The sequence links TRBV3-1 (or the pseudogene TRBV3-2) to TRBJ1-2; 9 of the junction bases match TRBD1. The source material was peripheral blood. The CDR3 protein is CASSPLGQGQNGYTF. The DNA is TGTGCCAGCAGCCCTCTGGGACAGGGTCAGAATGGCTACACCTTC.